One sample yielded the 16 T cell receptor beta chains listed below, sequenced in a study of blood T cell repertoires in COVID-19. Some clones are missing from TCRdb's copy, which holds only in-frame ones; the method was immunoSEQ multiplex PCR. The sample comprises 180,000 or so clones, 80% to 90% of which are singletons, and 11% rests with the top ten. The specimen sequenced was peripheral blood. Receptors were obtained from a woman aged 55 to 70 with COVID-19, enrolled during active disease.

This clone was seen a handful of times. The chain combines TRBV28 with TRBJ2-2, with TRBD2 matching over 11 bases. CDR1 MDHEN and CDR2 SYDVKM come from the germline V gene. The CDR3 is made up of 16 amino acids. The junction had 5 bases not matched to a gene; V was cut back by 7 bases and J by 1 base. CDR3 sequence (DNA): TGTGCCAGCAACCGACTAGCGGGGATGAACACCGGGGAGCTGTTTTTT. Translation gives CASNRLAGMNTGELFF.

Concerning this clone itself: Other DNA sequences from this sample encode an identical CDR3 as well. The CDR3 loop reads CASSLSGNQPQHF. CDR3 coding DNA: TGTGCCAGCAGTTTATCGGGTAATCAGCCCCAGCATTTT. V and J are TRBV12-3 or TRBV12-4 and TRBJ1-5, with D hard to call. The CDR3 has 13 amino acids. Trimming stripped 2 bases from V and 4 bases from J, with 6 bases between.

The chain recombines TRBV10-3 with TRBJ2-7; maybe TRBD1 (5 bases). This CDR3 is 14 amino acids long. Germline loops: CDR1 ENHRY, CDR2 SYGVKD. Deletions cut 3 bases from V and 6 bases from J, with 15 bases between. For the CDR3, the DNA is TGTGCCATCAGTGAAAGGCAGGGTCGTGCCGAGCAGTACTTC. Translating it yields CAISERQGRAEQYF.

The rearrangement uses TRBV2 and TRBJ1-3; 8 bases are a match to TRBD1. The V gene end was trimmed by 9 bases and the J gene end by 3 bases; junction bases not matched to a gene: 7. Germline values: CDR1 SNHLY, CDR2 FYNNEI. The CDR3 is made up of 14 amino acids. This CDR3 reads CASLTGADGNTIYF. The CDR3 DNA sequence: TGTGCCAGTCTGACAGGGGCAGATGGAAACACCATATATTTT.

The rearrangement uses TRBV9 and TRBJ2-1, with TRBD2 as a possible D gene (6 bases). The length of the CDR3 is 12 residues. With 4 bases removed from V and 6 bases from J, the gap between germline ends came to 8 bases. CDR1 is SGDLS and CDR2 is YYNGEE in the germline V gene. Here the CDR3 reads CASSTGGNEQFF. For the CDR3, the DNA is TGTGCCAGCAGCACCGGGGGCAATGAGCAGTTCTTC.

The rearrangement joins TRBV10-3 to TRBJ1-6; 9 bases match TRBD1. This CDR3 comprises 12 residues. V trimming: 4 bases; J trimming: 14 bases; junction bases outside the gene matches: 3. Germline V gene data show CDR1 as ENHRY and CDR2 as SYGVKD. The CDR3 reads CAISGTGESLHF. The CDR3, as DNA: TGTGCCATCAGTGGGACAGGGGAATCCCTCCACTTT.

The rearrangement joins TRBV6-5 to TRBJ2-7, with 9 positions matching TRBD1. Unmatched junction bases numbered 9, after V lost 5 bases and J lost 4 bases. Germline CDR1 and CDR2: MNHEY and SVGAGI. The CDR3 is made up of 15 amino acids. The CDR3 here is CASSPEGQGRYEQYF. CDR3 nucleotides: TGTGCCAGCAGTCCCGAAGGACAGGGGAGGTACGAGCAGTACTTC.

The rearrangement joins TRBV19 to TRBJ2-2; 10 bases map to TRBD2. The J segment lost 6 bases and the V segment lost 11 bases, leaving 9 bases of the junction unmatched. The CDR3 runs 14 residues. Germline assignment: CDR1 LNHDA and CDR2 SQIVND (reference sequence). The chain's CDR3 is CAGSELAGSGELFF. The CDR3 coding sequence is TGTGCCGGGAGTGAACTAGCGGGATCCGGGGAGCTGTTTTTT.

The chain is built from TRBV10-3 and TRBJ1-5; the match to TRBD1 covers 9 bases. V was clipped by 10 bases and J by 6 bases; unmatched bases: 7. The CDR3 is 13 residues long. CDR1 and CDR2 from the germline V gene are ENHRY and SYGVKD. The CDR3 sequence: CATRTGASQPQHF. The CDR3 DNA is TGTGCCACTAGGACAGGGGCGAGTCAGCCCCAGCATTTT.

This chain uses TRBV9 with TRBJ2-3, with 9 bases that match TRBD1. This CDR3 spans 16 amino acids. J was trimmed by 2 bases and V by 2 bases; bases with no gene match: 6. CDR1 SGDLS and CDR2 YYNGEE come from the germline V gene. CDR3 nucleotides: TGTGCCAGCAGCGTCCAGACAGGGGGGCCCACAGATACGCAGTATTTT. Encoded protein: CASSVQTGGPTDTQYF. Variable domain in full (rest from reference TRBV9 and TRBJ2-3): DSGVTQTPKHLITATGQRVTLRCSPRSGDLSVYWYQQSLDQGLQFLIQYYNGEERAKGNILERFSAQQFPDLHSELNLSSLELGDSALYFCASSVQTGGPTDTQYFGPGTRLTVL.

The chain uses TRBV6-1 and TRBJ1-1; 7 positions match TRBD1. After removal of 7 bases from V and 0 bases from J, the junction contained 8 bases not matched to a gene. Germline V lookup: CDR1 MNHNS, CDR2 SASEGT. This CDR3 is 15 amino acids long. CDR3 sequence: CASIPPGQMNTEAFF. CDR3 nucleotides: TGTGCCAGCATCCCTCCGGGACAGATGAACACTGAAGCTTTCTTT.

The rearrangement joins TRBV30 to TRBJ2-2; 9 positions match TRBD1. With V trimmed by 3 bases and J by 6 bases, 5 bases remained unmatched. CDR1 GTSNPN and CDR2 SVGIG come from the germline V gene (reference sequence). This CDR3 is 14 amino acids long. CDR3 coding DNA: TGTGCCTGGAGGCGACAGGGGGAGCCCGGGGAGCTGTTTTTT. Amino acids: CAWRRQGEPGELFF.

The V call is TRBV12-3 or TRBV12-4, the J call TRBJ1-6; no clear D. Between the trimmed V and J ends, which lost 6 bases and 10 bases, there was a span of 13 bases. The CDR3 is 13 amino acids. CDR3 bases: TGTGCCAGCAGAGGTCCACTAGGATCACCCCTCCACTTT. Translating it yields CASRGPLGSPLHF.

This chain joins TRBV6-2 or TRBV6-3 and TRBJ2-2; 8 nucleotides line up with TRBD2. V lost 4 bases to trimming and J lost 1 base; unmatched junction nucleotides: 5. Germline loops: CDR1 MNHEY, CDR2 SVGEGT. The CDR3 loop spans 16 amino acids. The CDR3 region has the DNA TGTGCCAGCAGTTTGTCCAGCGGGAGGAACACCGGGGAGCTGTTTTTT. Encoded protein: CASSLSSGRNTGELFF.

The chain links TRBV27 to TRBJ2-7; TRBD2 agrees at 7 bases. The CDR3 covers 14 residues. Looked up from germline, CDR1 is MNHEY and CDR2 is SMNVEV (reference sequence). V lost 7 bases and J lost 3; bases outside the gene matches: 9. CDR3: CASKGAGRVYEQYF. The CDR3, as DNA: TGTGCCAGCAAAGGCGCAGGGAGGGTCTACGAGCAGTACTTC.

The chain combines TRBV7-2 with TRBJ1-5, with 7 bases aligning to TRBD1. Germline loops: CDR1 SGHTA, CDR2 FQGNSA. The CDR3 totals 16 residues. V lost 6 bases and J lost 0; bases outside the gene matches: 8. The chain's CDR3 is CASRSTGTASNQPQHF. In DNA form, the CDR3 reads TGTGCCAGCAGATCTACCGGGACAGCTAGCAATCAGCCCCAGCATTTT.